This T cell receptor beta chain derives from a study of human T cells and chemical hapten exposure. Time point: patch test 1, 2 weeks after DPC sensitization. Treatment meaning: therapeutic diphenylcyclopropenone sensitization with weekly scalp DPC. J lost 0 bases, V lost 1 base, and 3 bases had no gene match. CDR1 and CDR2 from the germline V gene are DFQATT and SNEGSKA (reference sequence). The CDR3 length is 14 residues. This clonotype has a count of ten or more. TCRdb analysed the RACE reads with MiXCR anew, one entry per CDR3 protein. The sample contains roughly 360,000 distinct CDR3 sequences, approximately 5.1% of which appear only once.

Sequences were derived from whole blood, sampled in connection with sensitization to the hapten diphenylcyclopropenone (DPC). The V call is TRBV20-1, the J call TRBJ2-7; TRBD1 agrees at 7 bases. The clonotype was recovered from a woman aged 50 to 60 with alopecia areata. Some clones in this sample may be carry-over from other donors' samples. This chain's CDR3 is CSARARDSSYEQYF. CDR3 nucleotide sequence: TGCAGTGCTAGAGCCCGGGACAGCTCCTACGAGCAGTACTTC.